The 20 T cell receptor beta chains listed next were all sequenced from one sample in a study of graft-versus-host responses after intestinal transplantation. Sequencing used immunoSEQ multiplex PCR; TCRdb keeps in-frame clones, though not all of them. The profile shows 90,000 to 120,000 clones, about 90% of them singletons. For these TCRs, the target antigens are not known. Sequenced here: unstimulated CD4+ T cells sorted from spleen or lymph node cells, sampled before intestinal transplant. The receptors here all came from a human donor who received an intestinal transplant.

This rearrangement joins TRBV5-1 to TRBJ1-5, with TRBD1 as a possible D gene (6 bases). CDR3 size: 14 residues. Trimming pared 3 bases from V and 10 bases from J, leaving 17 bases between. Germline V lookup: CDR1 SGHRS, CDR2 YFSETQ. The CDR3 sequence is CASSSGTPRSPQHF. The CDR3 DNA reads TGCGCCAGCAGCTCCGGGACACCGCGGAGCCCCCAGCATTTT.

The V and J genes are TRBV7-9 and TRBJ2-5; D perhaps matches TRBD2 (6 bases). The germline gives CDR1 SEHNR, CDR2 FQNEAQ (reference sequence). There are 17 residues in the CDR3. Trimming shortened V by 4 bases and J by 2 bases, and 20 bases separated the two germline ends. CDR3 amino acids: CASSYPSGGEGQETQYF. The CDR3 DNA is TGTGCCAGCAGCTACCCCTCTGGAGGGGAAGGTCAAGAGACCCAGTACTTC.

V usage is TRBV13 and J usage is TRBJ1-1; D is undetermined. The germline V gene encodes CDR1 PRHDT and CDR2 FYEKMQ (reference sequence). V was trimmed by 1 base and J by 1 base, leaving 10 bases between them. This CDR3 spans 15 amino acids. CDR3 sequence reads: CASSLVGRSNTEAFF. For the CDR3, the DNA is TGTGCCAGCAGCTTAGTAGGCAGGTCGAACACTGAAGCTTTCTTT.

The chain couples TRBV5-1 to TRBJ2-5; D unclear. V was trimmed by 4 bases and J by 4 bases, leaving 5 bases between them. CDR3 length: 11 amino acids. CDR1 and CDR2 (germline): SGHRS, YFSETQ. The CDR3 loop reads CASSVAETQYF. In DNA form, the CDR3 reads TGCGCCAGCAGCGTGGCAGAGACCCAGTACTTC.

CDR3 sequence: CASSLGTSGDTDTQYF. DNA of the CDR3: TGTGCCAGCAGCTTGGGGACTAGCGGTGACACAGATACGCAGTATTTT. The J gene is TRBJ2-3, the V gene TRBV5-4; the match to TRBD2 covers 10 bases. The CDR3 has 16 amino acids. Germline CDR1 and CDR2: SGHNT and YYREEE (reference sequence). Trimming at V came to 0 bases and at J to 2 bases, leaving 3 bases not matched to a gene.

The rearrangement joins TRBV5-1 to TRBJ2-7, with TRBD2 matching over 11 bases. The CDR3 length is 15 residues. V lost 4 bases to trimming and J lost 2 bases; unmatched junction nucleotides: 5. Germline CDR1 SGHRS, CDR2 YFSETQ. The CDR3 reads CASSPGTSGTYEQYF. DNA of the CDR3: TGCGCCAGCAGCCCCGGGACTAGCGGAACCTACGAGCAGTACTTC.

This rearrangement joins TRBV5-6 to TRBJ2-7; the match to TRBD1 covers 9 bases. Germline V gene sequence: CDR1 SGHDT, CDR2 YYEEEE. With V trimmed by 4 bases and J by 3 bases, 5 bases remained unmatched. This CDR3 region has 14 residues. The CDR3, as DNA: TGTGCCAGCAGCCCCGACAGGGGGTACTACGAGCAGTACTTC. It codes for CASSPDRGYYEQYF.

This chain uses TRBV4-2 with TRBJ2-7, with 10 bases aligning to TRBD2. V trimming: 1 base; J trimming: 5 bases; junction bases outside the gene matches: 11. The germline gives CDR1 LGHNA, CDR2 YNFKEQ. The CDR3 runs 17 residues. The CDR3 loop is CASSQVGPLAGADEQYF. The CDR3 nucleotides read TGTGCCAGCAGCCAAGTTGGCCCCCTAGCGGGAGCCGACGAGCAGTACTTC.

The chain carries TRBV7-3 and TRBJ1-2; possibly TRBD1 for D (6 bases). Germline-derived CDR1 and CDR2 are SGHTA and FQGTGA. The CDR3 is made up of 13 amino acids. V lost 5 bases and J 2 bases, leaving 9 bases between the germline ends. The CDR3 DNA reads TGTGCCAGCAGCCCAGGACAGAACTATGGCTACACCTTC. Protein: CASSPGQNYGYTF.

The rearrangement joins TRBV15 to TRBJ2-7; TRBD2 matches 8 bases. Germline CDR1 LNHNV, CDR2 YYDKDF (reference sequence). J lost 6 bases, V lost 0 bases, and 7 bases had no gene match. CDR3 length: 15 residues. As DNA, the CDR3 is TGTGCCACCAGCAGAGATCGGGGGGGCTCTAGCGAGCAGTACTTC. Its translation: CATSRDRGGSSEQYF.

The V gene is TRBV14, the J gene TRBJ2-3; D is uncertain. Deletions cut 1 base from V and 0 bases from J, with 5 bases between. This CDR3 is built from 14 residues. CDR1 is SGHDN, CDR2 FVKESK, per germline. CDR3 sequence reads: CASSQVISTDTQYF. The CDR3 nucleotides are TGTGCCAGCAGCCAAGTTATCAGCACAGATACGCAGTATTTT.

The chain employs TRBV27 and TRBJ2-3, with D uncertain. Per the germline V gene, CDR1 is MNHEY and CDR2 is SMNVEV (reference sequence). The CDR3 spans 13 residues. V was trimmed by 3 bases and J by 2 bases, leaving 6 bases between them. CDR3 residues: CASSFDVTDTQYF. Written as DNA, the CDR3 is TGTGCCAGCAGTTTTGACGTCACAGATACGCAGTATTTT.

The chain couples TRBV6-6 to TRBJ2-7, with 8 nucleotides matching TRBD1. The germline V gene has CDR1 MNHNY and CDR2 SVGAGI (reference sequence). This CDR3 spans 12 amino acids. The V segment lost 6 bases and the J segment 3 bases; nucleotides outside the gene matches: 1. In DNA, the CDR3 is TGTGCCAGCAGGGACAGGGTCTACGAGCAGTACTTC. As protein: CASRDRVYEQYF.

This sequence joins TRBV10-2 and TRBJ2-5; 10 nucleotides line up with TRBD2. Trimming removed 1 base from V and 4 bases from J; junction bases left unmatched: 6. CDR3 size: 16 residues. CDR1 and CDR2 (germline): WSHSY, SAAADI. Here the CDR3 reads CASSEWASGGAETQYF. The CDR3 DNA sequence: TGCGCCAGCAGTGAGTGGGCTAGCGGGGGTGCAGAGACCCAGTACTTC.

The V call is TRBV9, the J call TRBJ2-1; D is perhaps TRBD1 or TRBD2 (5 bases each). CDR1 SGDLS and CDR2 YYNGEE come from the germline V gene. Trimming cost V 3 bases and J 4 bases, with 17 bases left between them. The CDR3 totals 16 residues. The CDR3 here is CASSASIGAKYNEQFF. In DNA form, the CDR3 reads TGTGCCAGCAGCGCAAGCATCGGGGCGAAATACAATGAGCAGTTCTTC.

This chain links TRBV7-9 with TRBJ2-3; a possible D gene is TRBD2 (6 bases). Germline V gene lookup returns CDR1 SEHNR and CDR2 FQNEAQ (reference sequence). The V end lost 2 bases, the J end lost 1 base, and 13 bases lay between the germline ends. This CDR3 has 16 residues. Here the CDR3 DNA reads TGTGCCAGCAGCTTAACGGGGACTCCTGGCACAGATACGCAGTATTTT. Encoded protein: CASSLTGTPGTDTQYF.

The chain is built from TRBV20-1 and TRBJ1-4, with D hard to call. In germline, CDR1 is DFQATT, CDR2 SNEGSKA (reference sequence). This CDR3 spans 11 amino acids. Trimming removed 6 bases from V and 4 bases from J, with 6 bases in between. CDR3 loop: CSARINEKLFF. Written as DNA, the CDR3 is TGCAGTGCCAGAATTAATGAAAAACTGTTTTTT.

V usage is TRBV2 and J usage is TRBJ1-2; 11 bases are a match to TRBD1. The CDR3 covers 13 residues. The V and J ends lost 3 bases and 13 bases, in that order; junction bases with no gene match: 7. The germline CDR1 and CDR2 sequences are SNHLY and FYNNEI. CDR3 protein: CASSERDRGYGTF. CDR3 DNA sequence: TGTGCCAGCAGTGAGAGGGACAGGGGGTATGGCACCTTC.

The CDR3 spells CASSQGQGSNEKLFF. The DNA for the CDR3 is TGCGCCAGCAGCCAAGGGCAGGGCTCTAATGAAAAACTGTTTTTT. The chain combines TRBV4-1 with TRBJ1-4, with D perhaps TRBD1 (5 bases). CDR3 length: 15 residues. The V gene lost 1 base and the J gene lost 3 bases, with 9 bases spanning the gap. Germline CDR1 reads MGHRA; CDR2 reads YSYEKL.

The rearrangement links TRBV9 to TRBJ2-5; D is perhaps TRBD1 or TRBD2 (5 bases each). The V and J ends lost 1 base and 1 base respectively, with 11 bases between them. The CDR3 contains 15 residues. Germline values: CDR1 SGDLS, CDR2 YYNGEE. As DNA, the CDR3 is TGTGCCAGCAGCGTATTATCGGGGACCCAAGAGACCCAGTACTTC. It encodes CASSVLSGTQETQYF.